This TCR beta chain was found in a study of beta chain features in type 1 diabetes. The overall study: The patients were much like the healthy donors in age, gender and cell yields.

Study-level results: Equally in patients and controls, PCR might preferentially amplify shorter templates. TCRB CDR3s from Type 1 diabetes patients were moderately but significantly shorter in all four CD4+ subsets.

A CD45RO/CCR7/CD25/CD127/CD95/CD27 panel sorted naive, central memory, regulatory and stem cell-like memory CD4+ cells. Germline loops: CDR1 LGHNA, CDR2 YSLEER. This CDR3 has 15 residues. The V segment lost 3 bases and the J segment 3 bases; nucleotides outside the gene matches: 5. In this sample, this clone turned up a few times. The antigen is not known. Every bit of the isolated RNA underwent reverse transcription, so sequencing read expressed TCRB transcripts. Read counts averaged approximately 3.5 million for samples of naive, central memory and regulatory T cells. Some clones are missing from TCRdb's copy, which holds only in-frame ones; the method was immunoSEQ multiplex PCR. The top ten clones hold about 0.014% of a sample with hundreds of thousands of clones, approximately 16% of them seen once.

Material: naive CD4+ T cells from blood. The chain combines TRBV4-3 with TRBJ2-3; 8 bases line up with TRBD2. This TCR was sampled from a young man with type 1 diabetes. The CDR3 sequence is CASSHRTGGTDTQYF. CDR3 DNA: TGCGCCAGCAGCCACCGGACGGGAGGGACAGATACGCAGTATTTT.